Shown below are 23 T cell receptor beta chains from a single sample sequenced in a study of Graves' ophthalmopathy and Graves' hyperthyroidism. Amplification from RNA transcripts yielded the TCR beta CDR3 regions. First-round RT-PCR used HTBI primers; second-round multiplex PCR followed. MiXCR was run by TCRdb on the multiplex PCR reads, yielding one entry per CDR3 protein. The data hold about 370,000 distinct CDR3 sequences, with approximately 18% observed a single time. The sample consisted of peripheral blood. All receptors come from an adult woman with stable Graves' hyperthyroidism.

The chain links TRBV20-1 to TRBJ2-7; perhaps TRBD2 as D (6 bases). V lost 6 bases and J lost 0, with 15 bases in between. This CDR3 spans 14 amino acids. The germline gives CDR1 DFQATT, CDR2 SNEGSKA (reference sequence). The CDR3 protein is CSAPEEGSSYEQYF. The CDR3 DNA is TGCAGTGCACCCGAGGAGGGATCCTCCTACGAGCAGTACTTC.

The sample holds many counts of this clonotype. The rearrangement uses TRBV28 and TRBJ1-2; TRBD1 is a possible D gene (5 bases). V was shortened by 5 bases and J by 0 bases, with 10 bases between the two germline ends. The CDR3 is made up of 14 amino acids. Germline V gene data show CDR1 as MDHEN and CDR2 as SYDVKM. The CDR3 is CASSRTPTNYGYTF. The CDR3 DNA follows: TGTGCCAGCAGTCGGACACCGACTAACTATGGCTACACCTTC.

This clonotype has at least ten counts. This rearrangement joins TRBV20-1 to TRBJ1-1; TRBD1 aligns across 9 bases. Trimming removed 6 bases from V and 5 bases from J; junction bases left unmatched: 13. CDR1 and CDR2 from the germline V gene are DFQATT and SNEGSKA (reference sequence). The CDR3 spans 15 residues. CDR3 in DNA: TGCAGTGCCAGTCCCGGGACAGGGTCGAGTACTGAAGCTTTCTTT. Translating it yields CSASPGTGSSTEAFF.

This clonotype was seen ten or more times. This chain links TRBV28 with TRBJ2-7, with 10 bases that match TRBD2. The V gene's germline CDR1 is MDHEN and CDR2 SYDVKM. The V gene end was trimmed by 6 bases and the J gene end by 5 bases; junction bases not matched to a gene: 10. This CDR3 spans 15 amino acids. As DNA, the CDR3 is TGTGCCAGCAGCCCCCCGCTAGCGGGAGTCAACGAGCAGTACTTC. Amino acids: CASSPPLAGVNEQYF.

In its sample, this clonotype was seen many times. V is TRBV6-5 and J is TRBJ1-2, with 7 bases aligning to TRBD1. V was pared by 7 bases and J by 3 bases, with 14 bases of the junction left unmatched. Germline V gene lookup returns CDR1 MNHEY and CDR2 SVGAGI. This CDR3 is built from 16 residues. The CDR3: CASTTPTGDPYYGYTF. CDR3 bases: TGTGCCAGCACCACCCCCACAGGGGATCCCTACTATGGCTACACCTTC.

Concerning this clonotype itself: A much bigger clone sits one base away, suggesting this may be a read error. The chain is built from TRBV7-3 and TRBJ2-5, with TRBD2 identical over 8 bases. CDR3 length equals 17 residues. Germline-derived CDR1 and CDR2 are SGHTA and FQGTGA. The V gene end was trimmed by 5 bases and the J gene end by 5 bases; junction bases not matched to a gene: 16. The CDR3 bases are TGTGCCAGCAGCCCCATGGGGGTATCGGGCGGGAGGGAGACCCAGTACTTC. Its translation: CASSPMGVSGGRETQYF.

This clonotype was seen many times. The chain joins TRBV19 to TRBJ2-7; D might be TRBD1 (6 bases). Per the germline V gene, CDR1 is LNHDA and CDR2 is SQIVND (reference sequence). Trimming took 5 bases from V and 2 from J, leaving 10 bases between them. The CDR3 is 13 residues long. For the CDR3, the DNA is TGTGCCAGTAGTCGGGACACCCCCTACGAGCAGTACTTC. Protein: CASSRDTPYEQYF.

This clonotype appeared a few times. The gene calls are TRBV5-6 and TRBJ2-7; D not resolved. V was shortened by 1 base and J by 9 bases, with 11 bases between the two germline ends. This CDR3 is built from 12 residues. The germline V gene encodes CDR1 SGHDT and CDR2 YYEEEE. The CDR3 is CASSLMDVGQYF. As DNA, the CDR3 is TGTGCCAGCAGCTTGATGGATGTAGGGCAGTACTTC.

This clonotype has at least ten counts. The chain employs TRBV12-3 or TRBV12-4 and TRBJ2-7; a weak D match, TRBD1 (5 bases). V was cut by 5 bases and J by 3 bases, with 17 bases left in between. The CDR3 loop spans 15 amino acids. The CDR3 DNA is TGTGCCAGCAGTAAAGGAAGAAGGGGAAGCTACGAGCAGTACTTC. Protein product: CASSKGRRGSYEQYF.

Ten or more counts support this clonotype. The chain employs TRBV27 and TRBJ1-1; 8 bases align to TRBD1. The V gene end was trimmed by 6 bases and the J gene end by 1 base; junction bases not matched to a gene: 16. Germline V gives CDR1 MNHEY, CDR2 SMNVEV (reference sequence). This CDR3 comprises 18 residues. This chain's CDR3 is CASSRTGTGNPSNTEAFF. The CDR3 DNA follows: TGTGCCAGCAGCCGAACCGGGACAGGCAATCCCTCGAACACTGAAGCTTTCTTT.

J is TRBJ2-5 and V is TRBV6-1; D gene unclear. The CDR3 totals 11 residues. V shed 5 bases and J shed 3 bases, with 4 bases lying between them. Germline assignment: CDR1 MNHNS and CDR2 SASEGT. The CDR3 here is CASSRKETQYF. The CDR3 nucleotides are TGTGCCAGCAGTCGAAAAGAGACCCAGTACTTC.

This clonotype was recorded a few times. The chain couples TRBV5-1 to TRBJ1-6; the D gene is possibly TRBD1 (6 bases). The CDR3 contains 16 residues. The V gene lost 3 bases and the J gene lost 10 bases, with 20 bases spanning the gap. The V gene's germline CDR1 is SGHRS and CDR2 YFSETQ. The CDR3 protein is CASSWVQGPQSSPLHF. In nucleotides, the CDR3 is TGCGCCAGCAGCTGGGTACAGGGCCCGCAAAGCTCACCCCTCCACTTT.

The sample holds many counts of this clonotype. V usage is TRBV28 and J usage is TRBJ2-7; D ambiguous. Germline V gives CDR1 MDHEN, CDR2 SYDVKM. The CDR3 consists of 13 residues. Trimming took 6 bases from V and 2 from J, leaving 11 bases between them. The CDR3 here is CASSLDRAYEQYF. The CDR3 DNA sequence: TGTGCCAGCAGCTTAGATCGGGCCTACGAGCAGTACTTC.

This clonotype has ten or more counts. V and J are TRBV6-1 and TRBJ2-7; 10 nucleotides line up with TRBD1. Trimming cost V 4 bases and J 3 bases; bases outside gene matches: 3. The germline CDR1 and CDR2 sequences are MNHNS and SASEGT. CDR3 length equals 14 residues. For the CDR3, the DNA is TGTGCCAGCAGTGCCCGGGACAGGGGCTACGAGCAGTACTTC. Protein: CASSARDRGYEQYF.

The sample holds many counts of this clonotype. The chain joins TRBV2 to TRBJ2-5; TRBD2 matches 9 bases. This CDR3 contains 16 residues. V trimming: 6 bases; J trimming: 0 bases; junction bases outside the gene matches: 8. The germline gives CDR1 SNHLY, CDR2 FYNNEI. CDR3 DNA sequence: TGTGCCAGCAGCCTACTAGCGGGTGGAAACCAAGAGACCCAGTACTTC. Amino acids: CASSLLAGGNQETQYF.

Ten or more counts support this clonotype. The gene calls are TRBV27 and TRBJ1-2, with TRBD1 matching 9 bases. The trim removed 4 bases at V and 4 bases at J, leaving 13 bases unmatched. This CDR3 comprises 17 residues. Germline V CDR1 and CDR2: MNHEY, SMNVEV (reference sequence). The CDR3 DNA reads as TGTGCCAGCAGTTCACTCCCCGGGACAGGGTATAGCTATGGCTACACCTTC. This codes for CASSSLPGTGYSYGYTF.

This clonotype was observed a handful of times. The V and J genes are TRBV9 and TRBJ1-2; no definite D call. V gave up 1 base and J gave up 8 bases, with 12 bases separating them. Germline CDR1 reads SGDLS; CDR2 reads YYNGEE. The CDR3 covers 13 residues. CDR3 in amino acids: CASSVPGGVGYTF. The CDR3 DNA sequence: TGTGCCAGCAGCGTACCCGGTGGGGTGGGCTACACCTTC. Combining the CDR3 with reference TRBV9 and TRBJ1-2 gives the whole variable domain DSGVTQTPKHLITATGQRVTLRCSPRSGDLSVYWYQQSLDQGLQFLIQYYNGEERAKGNILERFSAQQFPDLHSELNLSSLELGDSALYFCASSVPGGVGYTFGSGTRLTVV.

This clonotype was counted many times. In nucleotides, the CDR3 is TGTGCCAGCATCCGGGGGGACAATTACGAGCAGTACTTC. It specifies CASIRGDNYEQYF. This chain connects TRBV6-2 or TRBV6-3 to TRBJ2-7, with D possibly being TRBD2 (7 bases). Trimming left V 7 bases short and J 4 bases short, with 14 bases between. The CDR3 runs 13 residues. Germline V lookup: CDR1 MNHEY, CDR2 SVGEGT.

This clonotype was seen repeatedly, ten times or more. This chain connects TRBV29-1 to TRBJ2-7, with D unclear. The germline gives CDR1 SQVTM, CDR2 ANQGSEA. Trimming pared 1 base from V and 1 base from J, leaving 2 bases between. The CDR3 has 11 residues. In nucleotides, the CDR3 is TGCAGCGTTGAAGTTTCCTACGAGCAGTACTTC. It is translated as CSVEVSYEQYF.

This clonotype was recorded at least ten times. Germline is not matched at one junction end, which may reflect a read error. CDR3 amino acids: CASSTGTGFSYERYF. The CDR3 DNA reads TGCGCCAGCAGCACCGGGACAGGGTTTTCCTACGAGCGGTACTTC. The chain is built from TRBV5-1 and TRBJ2-7, with 9 bases aligning to TRBD1. CDR3 length equals 15 residues. CDR1 is SGHRS, CDR2 YFSETQ, per germline.

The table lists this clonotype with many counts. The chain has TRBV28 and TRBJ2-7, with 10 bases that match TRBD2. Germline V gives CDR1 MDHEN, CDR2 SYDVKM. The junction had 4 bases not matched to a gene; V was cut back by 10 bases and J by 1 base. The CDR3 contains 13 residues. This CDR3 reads CATWTSGSYEQYF. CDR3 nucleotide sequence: TGTGCCACCTGGACTAGCGGATCCTACGAGCAGTACTTC.

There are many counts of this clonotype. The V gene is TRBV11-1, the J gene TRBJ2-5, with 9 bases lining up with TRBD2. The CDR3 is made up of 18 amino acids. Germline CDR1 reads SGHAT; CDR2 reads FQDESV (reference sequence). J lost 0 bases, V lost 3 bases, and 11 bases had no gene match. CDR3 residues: CASSLSRLASGDQETQYF. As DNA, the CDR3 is TGTGCCAGCAGCTTGTCTCGATTGGCTAGCGGGGACCAAGAGACCCAGTACTTC. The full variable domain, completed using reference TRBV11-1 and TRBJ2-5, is EAEVAQSPRYKITEKSQAVAFWCDPISGHATLYWYRQILGQGPELLVQFQDESVVDDSQLPKDRFSAERLKGVDSTLKIQPAELGDSAMYLCASSLSRLASGDQETQYFGPGTRLLVL.

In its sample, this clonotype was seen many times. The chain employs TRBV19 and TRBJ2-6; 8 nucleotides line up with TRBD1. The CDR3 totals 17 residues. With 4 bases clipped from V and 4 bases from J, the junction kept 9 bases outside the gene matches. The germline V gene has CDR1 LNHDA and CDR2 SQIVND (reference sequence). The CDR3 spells CASSRGTGDPGANVLTF. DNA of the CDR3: TGTGCCAGTAGTAGAGGGACAGGAGATCCCGGGGCCAACGTCCTGACTTTC.